The 10 T cell receptor beta chains listed next were all sequenced from one sample in a study of cytomegalovirus exposure and HLA in healthy donors (dated by TCRdb to between 2016 and 2019). The library was built by means of the immunoSEQ multiplex PCR assay. A mixture of 60 forward primers for TCR Vbeta segments and 13 reverse primers for TCR Jbeta segments was used in the multiplex PCR. TCRdb stores this immuneACCESS table with in-frame sequences only. Part of the clones is absent; in the studies checked, under half of the shortfall reflects unresolved V genes, and no reason is known for the rest. The sample records about 170,000 clones, roughly 67% of which are singletons. The ten largest clones represent roughly 5.4% of the sample. Sequencing was carried out using PBMCs. The receptors originated from a woman between 18 and 29 years old in good health and CMV-seropositive.

The V gene is TRBV7-8, the J gene TRBJ2-2; possible D gene TRBD1, 5 bases. The V end lost 3 bases, the J end lost 5 bases, and 10 bases lay between the germline ends. This CDR3 is built from 14 residues. Per germline, CDR1 SGHVS and CDR2 FQNEAQ. The CDR3 DNA is TGTGCCAGCAGCTTTGCCCCAGGGACCGGGGAGCTGTTTTTT. As protein: CASSFAPGTGELFF.

This sequence joins TRBV9 and TRBJ2-3, with 15 positions matching TRBD2. With 9 bases clipped from V and 1 base from J, the junction kept 6 bases outside the gene matches. The CDR3 extends over 16 amino acids. Germline values: CDR1 SGDLS, CDR2 YYNGEE. Here the CDR3 reads CAIGLAGGLGTDTQYF. The CDR3 DNA is TGTGCCATCGGACTAGCGGGGGGGCTTGGCACAGATACGCAGTATTTT. The full variable domain, in which reference TRBV9 and TRBJ2-3 provide the parts outside the CDR3, is DSGVTQTPKHLITATGQRVTLRCSPRSGDLSVYWYQQSLDQGLQFLIQYYNGEERAKGNILERFSAQQFPDLHSELNLSSLELGDSALYFCAIGLAGGLGTDTQYFGPGTRLTVL.

The chain combines TRBV7-2 with TRBJ2-7; tentatively, D is TRBD1 (5 bases). Germline loops: CDR1 SGHTA, CDR2 FQGNSA. Trimming shortened V by 3 bases and J by 3 bases, and 12 bases separated the two germline ends. The CDR3 loop spans 14 amino acids. The CDR3 DNA sequence: TGTGCCAGCAGCTTCACCAGGGCCGGCTACGAGCAGTACTTC. Translated: CASSFTRAGYEQYF.

The chain joins TRBV7-2 to TRBJ1-1; D possibly corresponds to TRBD1 (6 bases). This CDR3 region has 13 residues. V was clipped by 5 bases and J by 10 bases, with 17 bases between them. Looked up from germline, CDR1 is SGHTA and CDR2 is FQGNSA. As DNA, the CDR3 is TGTGCCAGCAGCCCGGGGGGCAGCCTAGGAGCTTTCTTT. It codes for CASSPGGSLGAFF.

This clone was observed once. This chain connects TRBV10-3 to TRBJ2-2; maybe TRBD1 (5 bases). The CDR3 has 14 residues. Trimming removed 10 bases from V and 2 bases from J, with 14 bases in between. In germline, CDR1 is ENHRY, CDR2 SYGVKD. The CDR3: CATKPDSNTGELFF. The CDR3 DNA reads TGTGCCACCAAACCTGACAGCAACACCGGGGAGCTGTTTTTT.

The chain couples TRBV30 to TRBJ2-1, with D possibly matching TRBD2 (6 bases). V lost 3 bases to trimming and J lost 8 bases, with 14 bases between them. This CDR3 is built from 13 residues. The germline CDR1 and CDR2 sequences are GTSNPN and SVGIG (reference sequence). The CDR3 sequence is CAWSPSGVYEQFF. The CDR3 coding sequence is TGTGCCTGGAGCCCTTCGGGGGTCTATGAGCAGTTCTTC.

The chain combines TRBV4-3 with TRBJ1-2; unclear D gene. The CDR3 is 13 amino acids. V lost 4 bases and J lost 0, with 6 bases in between. Germline V gene lookup returns CDR1 LGHNA and CDR2 YSLEER. CDR3 loop: CASSPTPNYGYTF. CDR3 bases: TGCGCCAGCAGCCCAACACCTAACTATGGCTACACCTTC.

The chain has TRBV11-2 and TRBJ1-2; D gene unclear. The CDR3 contains 14 residues. From germline, CDR1 is SGHAT and CDR2 FQNNGV. V lost 5 bases and J lost 8, with 18 bases in between. The CDR3: CASSPSARSTGYTF. The CDR3 DNA sequence: TGTGCCAGCAGCCCCTCGGCGCGGTCAACGGGCTACACCTTC.

Notes on this clone: The junction departs from germline at one end; a sequencing error may be responsible. The chain links TRBV7-9 to TRBJ2-7; D is uncertain. In germline, CDR1 is SEHNR, CDR2 FQNEAQ (reference sequence). The CDR3 sequence is 14 residues long. Written as DNA, the CDR3 is TGTTCCAGCAGCTCCTCCTCGCGGCCCTACGAGCAGTACTTC. Translation: CSSSSSSRPYEQYF.

A word on this clone: Compared with germline, one end of the junction differs, possibly owing to a read error. The V and J genes are TRBV7-9 and TRBJ1-4; 9 bases agree with TRBD1. The CDR3 totals 16 residues. CDR1 SEHNR and CDR2 FQNEAQ come from the germline V gene (reference sequence). CDR3 region: CSSSSRSTGGNEKLFF. Written as DNA, the CDR3 is TGTTCCAGCAGCTCACGTTCTACAGGGGGCAATGAAAAACTGTTTTTT.